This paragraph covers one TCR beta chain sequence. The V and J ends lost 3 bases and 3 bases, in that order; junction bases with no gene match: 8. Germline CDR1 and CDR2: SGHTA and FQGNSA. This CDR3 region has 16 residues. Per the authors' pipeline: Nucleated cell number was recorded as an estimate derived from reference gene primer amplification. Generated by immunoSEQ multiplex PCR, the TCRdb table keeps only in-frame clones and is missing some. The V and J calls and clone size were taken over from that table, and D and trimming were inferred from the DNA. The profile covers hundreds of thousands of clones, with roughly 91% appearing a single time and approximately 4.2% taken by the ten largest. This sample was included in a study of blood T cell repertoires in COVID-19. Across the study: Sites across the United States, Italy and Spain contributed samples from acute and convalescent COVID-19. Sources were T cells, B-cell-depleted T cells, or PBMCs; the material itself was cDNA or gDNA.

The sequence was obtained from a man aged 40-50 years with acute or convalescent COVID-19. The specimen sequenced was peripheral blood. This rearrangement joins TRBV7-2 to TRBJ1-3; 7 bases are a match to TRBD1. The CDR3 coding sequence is TGTGCCAGCAGCTTCCCGGGACAGTTAAGTGGAAACACCATATATTTT. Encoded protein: CASSFPGQLSGNTIYF. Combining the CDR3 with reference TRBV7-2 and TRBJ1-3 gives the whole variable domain GAGVSQSPSNKVTEKGKDVELRCDPISGHTALYWYRQSLGQGLEFLIYFQGNSAPDKSGLPSDRFSAERTGGSVSTLTIQRTQQEDSAVYLCASSFPGQLSGNTIYFGEGSWLTVV.